The T cell receptor beta chain under discussion was sequenced for a study of blood T cell repertoires in COVID-19 (dated by TCRdb to about 2020). Describing the broader study: The collaborator samples originated in the United States, Italy and Spain and spanned the acute and convalescent phases of COVID-19. Subjects who had been exposed to COVID-19, were actively infected with it, or had recovered from it provided the deeply sampled blood TCRbeta repertoires that made up the dataset. The material from the prospective study consisted of cDNA or gDNA derived from T cells, B-cell-depleted T cells, or PBMCs. The samples were drawn from two sources: the first 160 participants of the ongoing ImmuneRACE study, and 1,254 subjects contributed by 6 global collaborators. The sample metadata nearly always contained a de-identified subject ID, COVID-19 status, age in years and sex. The repertoires were released in a freely available public database meant as a resource for research on the immune response to SARS-CoV-2. Where available, HLA class I and class II types were obtained from metadata supplied by the sample provider rather than from assay-based typing. What the work shows at the level of the full study, not this receptor alone: How much clinical and demographic metadata was included differed by source and by participant, and the metadata was provided uncurated.

Clipping removes 4 bases from V and 7 bases from J, with 6 as the unmatched junction base count. The CDR3, cysteine through phenylalanine, is 14 amino acids long. Of all the DNA, just the CDR3 is kept, 42 bases in frame from base 1. According to the germline V gene, CDR1 reads SGHRS and CDR2 reads YFSETQ. In the prospective study, participants were roughly 18 to 100 years old, resided in about two dozen geographic areas of the United States, and were enrolled through a virtual design. To assign participants to cohorts, the prospective study relied on clinical history that participants themselves reported in a screening survey and a study questionnaire. ImmuneRACE Cohort 3 recovered participants were defined by two consecutive negative NP/OP PCR tests, healthcare professional clearance, or symptom resolution. In the prospective study, whole blood, serum and a nasopharyngeal or oropharyngeal swab were collected from each participant by mobile phlebotomists. Over a roughly 2-month period, participants in the prospective study had the option of providing additional blood draws and questionnaires. Before DNA extraction, prospective study blood samples were shipped either frozen or at room temperature.

TCRbeta CDR3 regions were amplified from genomic DNA using the immunoSEQ Assay, a bias-controlled multiplex PCR. The study's processing was this. The number of nucleated cells in each sample was estimated from the amplification of reference gene primers within the assay. To quantify the absolute abundance of each unique TCRbeta CDR3 rearrangement, sequence reads were collapsed and filtered. For each sample, productive Simpson clonality was calculated by taking the square root of Simpson's diversity index across productive rearrangements. TCRdb's version of the immuneACCESS table is confined to in-frame rearrangements and falls short of the full clone set. An unresolved V gene accounts for under half of the shortfall where checked; the remainder is of unknown origin. V and J calls and clone size are as listed in that table; D and trimming were resolved from the DNA. The sample table holds roughly 250,000 clones, of which over 75% were seen once. The top ten constitute roughly 4% of the sample.

Of note for this clone: There is no known antigen for this receptor. Base qualities are not at hand, and no much larger clone is one base apart.

The clonotype originates from a woman aged 25 to 39 who had recovered from COVID-19. The rearranged chain carries TRBV5-1 and TRBJ2-7, and TRBD2 matches 12 of the central bases. What was sequenced was PBMCs or T cells enriched from blood (not recorded which). At the DNA level, the sequence is TGCGCCAGCAGCATATCTAGCGGGAGGGAAGAGCAGTACTTC. Its protein product is CASSISSGREEQYF.